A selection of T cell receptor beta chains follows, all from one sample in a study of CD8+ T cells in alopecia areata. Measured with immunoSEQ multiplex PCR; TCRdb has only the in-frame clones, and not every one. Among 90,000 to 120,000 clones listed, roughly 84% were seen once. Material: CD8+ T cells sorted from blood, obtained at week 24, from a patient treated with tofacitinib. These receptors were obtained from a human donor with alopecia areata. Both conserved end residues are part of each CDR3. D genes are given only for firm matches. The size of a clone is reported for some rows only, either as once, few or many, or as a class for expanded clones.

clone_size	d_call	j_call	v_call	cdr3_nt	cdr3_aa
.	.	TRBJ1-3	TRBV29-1	TGCAGCGTTTACGGGACACCCGGCTCTGGAAACACCATATATTTT	CSVYGTPGSGNTIYF
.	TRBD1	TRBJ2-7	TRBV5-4	TGTGCCAGCAGCCACGGGACAGGGTTAGAGCAGTACTTC	CASSHGTGLEQYF
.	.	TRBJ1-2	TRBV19	TGTGCCAGTATCACAGGGCTCGGTGGCTACACCTTC	CASITGLGGYTF
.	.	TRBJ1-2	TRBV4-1	TGCGCCAGCAGCCAAGAAGACAGGATAAGGGGTGGCTACACCTTC	CASSQEDRIRGGYTF
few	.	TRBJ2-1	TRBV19	TGTGCCAGTAGTATAGATCTCGGGTCTCTAGCCTACAATGAGCAGTTCTTC	CASSIDLGSLAYNEQFF
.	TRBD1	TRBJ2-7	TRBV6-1	TGTGCCAGCAGTGATTCGTACCCCGGGACAGGCTACGAGCAGTACTTC	CASSDSYPGTGYEQYF
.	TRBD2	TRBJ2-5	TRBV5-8	TGTGCCAGCACTAAGCGGGGGGAAGAGACCCAGTACTTC	CASTKRGEETQYF
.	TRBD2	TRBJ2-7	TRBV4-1	TGCGCCAGCAGCCGACTGGGAGCGGGGACTAGTGCGAGCGAGCAGTACTTC	CASSRLGAGTSASEQYF
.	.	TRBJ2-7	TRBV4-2	TGTGCCAGCAGCCAAGAAGAGCGAACGGGCTACGAGCAGTACTTC	CASSQEERTGYEQYF
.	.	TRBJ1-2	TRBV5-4	TGTGCCAGCAGCTTGGCATTCAGTGACTATGGCTACACCTTC	CASSLAFSDYGYTF
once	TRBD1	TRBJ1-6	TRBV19	TGTGCCAGTAGTATACAGGGGGCTTCACCCCTCCACTTT	CASSIQGASPLHF
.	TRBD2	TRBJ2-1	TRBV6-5	TGTGCCAGCAGTTACATGAGCGGGGGGAACTACAATGAGCAGTTCTTC	CASSYMSGGNYNEQFF
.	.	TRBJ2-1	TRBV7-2	TGTGCCAGCAGCTATGTAAGCTCCTACAATGAGCAGTTCTTC	CASSYVSSYNEQFF
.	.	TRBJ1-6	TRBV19	TGTGCCAGTTTCGGGGGCGGATATTCACCCCTCCACTTT	CASFGGGYSPLHF
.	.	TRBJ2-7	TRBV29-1	TGCAGCGTGGATGTCCAGGGGCGGGGGTACGAGCAGTACTTC	CSVDVQGRGYEQYF
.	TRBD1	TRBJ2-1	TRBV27	TGTGCCAGCAGTTTATCGACCACAGGGGTCGGGAATGAGCAGTTCTTC	CASSLSTTGVGNEQFF
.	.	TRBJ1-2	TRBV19	TGTGCCAGTAGTATATTTTCAGGGGACTATGGCTACACCTTC	CASSIFSGDYGYTF
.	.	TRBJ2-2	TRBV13	TGTGCCAGCAGCTTAAGAAGCGGGGAGCTGTTTTTT	CASSLRSGELFF
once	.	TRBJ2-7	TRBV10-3	TGTGCCATCAGTGAACAGATTTACGAGCAGTACTTC	CAISEQIYEQYF
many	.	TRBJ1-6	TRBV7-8	TGTGCCAGCATCGAGGGGAGCTCCTATAATTCACCCCTCCACTTT	CASIEGSSYNSPLHF
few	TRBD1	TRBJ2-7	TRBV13	TGTGCCAGCAGCTTAGGGTCCAGGGGGCGCATGGGATACGAGCAGTACTTC	CASSLGSRGRMGYEQYF
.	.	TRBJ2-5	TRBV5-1	TGCGCCAGCAGCTTGGACAGTAACCAAGAGACCCAGTACTTC	CASSLDSNQETQYF
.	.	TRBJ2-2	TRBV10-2	TGCGCCAGCATAGGGCTAGCGAGGGAAAACACCGGGGAGCTGTTTTTT	CASIGLARENTGELFF
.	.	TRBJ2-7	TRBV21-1	TGTGCCAGCAGCCCAAGTGTCGCTAGCGGGCGCCACGAGCAGTACTTC	CASSPSVASGRHEQYF